The 4 T cell receptor beta chains below were found in one sample sequenced in a study of T cells expressing NK-cell markers. TCRdb reprocessed the 5' RACE reads, keeping one entry per CDR3 protein, no DNA. This sample's clone table lists more than 90,000 distinct CDR3 sequences. The sample consisted of blood T cells: a sorted CD56 or NKG2C T cell subset, CD4+ or CD8+ T cells, or bulk PBMC T cells (not recorded which). Source of these receptors: a woman aged 18 to 75 in good health.

The chain carries TRBV7-9 and TRBJ1-5; the D gene TCRdb calls, TRBD1, cannot be checked with no DNA. This CDR3 is built from 15 residues. The V gene's germline CDR1 is SEHNR and CDR2 FQNEAQ (reference sequence). This chain's CDR3 is CASSTPGQPGEPQHF.

J is TRBJ2-7 and V is TRBV15; TCRdb designates TRBD1, a call that cannot be tested without DNA. The CDR3 is 14 residues long. Germline V gene lookup returns CDR1 LNHNV and CDR2 YYDKDF (reference sequence). CDR3: CATSREGQLFEQYF. The whole variable domain, remainder taken from reference TRBV15 and TRBJ2-7, is DAMVIQNPRYQVTQFGKPVTLSCSQTLNHNVMYWYQQKSSQAPKLLFHYYDKDFNNEADTPDNFQSRRPNTSFCFLDIRSPGLGDTAMYLCATSREGQLFEQYFGPGTRLTVT.

The chain couples TRBV20-1 to TRBJ2-3; TCRdb selects TRBD1, and the lack of DNA leaves this call unchecked. Per the germline V gene, CDR1 is DFQATT and CDR2 is SNEGSKA (reference sequence). This CDR3 region has 14 residues. Here the CDR3 reads CSATGVRGEDTQYF.

The chain carries TRBV12-3 or TRBV12-4 and TRBJ2-3; no DNA is available, so the TRBD2 call from TCRdb remains unchecked. The CDR3 consists of 15 residues. The CDR3 here is CASSWGGGPGDTQYF.